This T cell receptor beta chain appears in the sequencing data of a study of OX40 agonist ivuxolimab in advanced cancers. Study in general: Patients were under 90% male with ages roughly 20 to 80, mean 60.

A note on this clone: The antigen remains unidentified.

Only in-frame clones appear in the TCRdb table, and some are missing; sequencing was by immunoSEQ multiplex PCR. The sample lists 11,000 or so clones, over 75% occurring once. Regarding the study as a whole: CD4+ and CD8+ T cells in blood underwent clonal expansion by week 6 at 0.1 to 3.0 mg/kg.

The clonotype comes from an adult with an advanced solid tumor such as melanoma, head and neck, liver or kidney cancer. Sequences were derived from CD4+ or CD8+ T cells sorted from blood, sampled in a trial of the OX40 agonist ivuxolimab.

CDR3 nucleotide sequence: TGCGCCAGCAGTGAAGGGGGACCTGGCTACACCTTC. Translating it yields CASSEGGPGYTF. The V gene is TRBV10-2, the J gene TRBJ1-2, with a tentative D call TRBD1 (6 bases). Germline values: CDR1 WSHSY, CDR2 SAAADI. The CDR3 has 12 amino acids. Deletions cut 3 bases from V and 7 bases from J, with 9 bases between.